The present T cell receptor (beta chain) was sequenced within a study of cytomegalovirus exposure and HLA in healthy donors. Overall study: Approximately 190 million T cells yielded around 100 million unique TCR beta sequences, as an earlier analysis found.

With 4 bases removed from V and 0 bases from J, the gap between germline ends came to 12 bases. CDR3 size: 16 residues. The germline gives CDR1 LGHNA, CDR2 YSLEER. PCR primers comprised 60 Vbeta and 13 Jbeta primers. As handled by the study authors: About 10 million shared chains were among tens of millions of unique TCR beta chains counted in a later analysis. Sequencing used immunoSEQ multiplex PCR; TCRdb keeps in-frame clones, though not all of them. The V and J calls and clone size come from that table; D and trimming were worked out from the DNA. The sample yields 160,000 or so clones, 80% seen once. Despite likely unrecorded immune exposures, the donors were nominally healthy at the time of sampling.

This TCR derives from a man aged 40-55 years in good health and CMV-seronegative. V and J are TRBV4-3 and TRBJ2-2; D not certain. The sequencing sample was made of PBMCs. CDR3 nucleotides: TGCGCCAGCAGCCCGTCCGGTCGGGCGAACACCGGGGAGCTGTTTTTT. Its translation: CASSPSGRANTGELFF.